This T cell receptor (beta chain) originates from a study of blood T cell repertoires in COVID-19. In the study overall: Sites across the United States, Italy and Spain contributed samples from acute and convalescent COVID-19. PBMCs, B-cell-depleted T cells, or T cells were the source of the cDNA or gDNA that made up the material.

CDR1 and CDR2 from the germline V gene are MNHEY and SMNVEV (reference sequence). The CDR3 spans 16 residues. Losses at the gene ends were 5 bases for V and 4 bases for J; bases not matched to a gene: 11. Participants were aged roughly 18 to 90 years, lived in about two dozen US areas, and enrolled virtually. TCRdb's table, derived via immunoSEQ multiplex PCR, lists solely in-frame clones and lacks some. The sample has 200,000 to 250,000 clones; 90% are singletons. This clonotype was sampled from a man aged 25 to 45 who had been exposed to COVID-19. Sequencing was carried out using PBMCs or T cells enriched from blood (not recorded which). The chain carries TRBV27 and TRBJ2-1, with 7 positions matching TRBD1. The CDR3 region has the DNA TGTGCCAGCAGTCCCCGTGGGGACAGACTATACAATGAGCAGTTCTTC. Translation gives CASSPRGDRLYNEQFF.